The 10 T cell receptor beta chains below were found in one sample sequenced in a study of cytomegalovirus exposure and HLA in healthy donors. TCRdb's copy holds only in-frame clones and misses some; the assay was immunoSEQ multiplex PCR. The table lists about 180,000 clones, about 85% of them singletons, with roughly 15% in the top ten. The sequencing sample was made of PBMCs. These receptors all stem from a man aged 18 to 29 in good health and CMV-seropositive.

This rearrangement joins TRBV5-1 to TRBJ2-1; 9 nucleotides match TRBD2. Germline V gene lookup returns CDR1 SGHRS and CDR2 YFSETQ. The CDR3 spans 15 residues. V was pared by 1 base and J by 7 bases, with 6 bases of the junction left unmatched. For the CDR3, the DNA is TGCGCCAGCAGCTTGTGGACTAGCGAAACTAATGAGCAGTTCTTC. Encoded protein: CASSLWTSETNEQFF.

This rearrangement joins TRBV28 to TRBJ2-1; D ambiguous. CDR3 length: 13 residues. V lost 3 bases to trimming and J lost 0 bases, with 3 bases between them. From germline, CDR1 is MDHEN and CDR2 SYDVKM. The chain's CDR3 is CASSFRSYNEQFF. DNA of the CDR3: TGTGCCAGCAGTTTCCGCTCCTACAATGAGCAGTTCTTC.

V usage is TRBV7-6 and J usage is TRBJ1-2; no clear D. The CDR3 extends over 17 amino acids. Trimming removed 7 bases from V and 3 bases from J, with 24 bases in between. The germline gives CDR1 SGHVS, CDR2 FNYEAQ. The CDR3 DNA follows: TGTGCCAGCACCCCCAGATTGGGCCAGGCCATACACTATGGCTACACCTTC. Residues: CASTPRLGQAIHYGYTF.

The CDR3 sequence: CASSLTGGSNEQFF. The CDR3 nucleotides are TGTGCCAGCAGCTTGACAGGGGGTTCTAATGAGCAGTTCTTC. The rearrangement links TRBV7-8 to TRBJ2-1, with 9 bases lining up with TRBD1. CDR3 length: 14 residues. CDR1 is SGHVS, CDR2 FQNEAQ, per germline. V gave up 3 bases and J gave up 7 bases; unmatched junction bases: 4. The complete variable domain, with remaining parts taken from reference TRBV7-8 and TRBJ2-1, reads GAGVSQSPRYKVAKRGQDVALRCDPISGHVSLFWYQQALGQGPEFLTYFQNEAQLDKSGLPSDRFFAERPEGSVSTLKIQRTQQEDSAVYLCASSLTGGSNEQFFGPGTRLTVL.

This sequence joins TRBV7-8 and TRBJ2-7; 7 bases map to TRBD1. The CDR3 runs 15 residues. J lost 4 bases, V lost 1 base, and 7 bases had no gene match. Germline loops: CDR1 SGHVS, CDR2 FQNEAQ. CDR3 sequence reads: CASSLEGAKRYEQYF. The CDR3 DNA reads TGTGCCAGCAGCTTAGAGGGGGCGAAGAGGTACGAGCAGTACTTC.

V gene TRBV7-8 combines with J gene TRBJ2-1, with 8 bases aligning to TRBD2. J lost 7 bases, V lost 6 bases, and 14 bases had no gene match. This CDR3 is built from 16 residues. In germline, CDR1 is SGHVS, CDR2 FQNEAQ. The CDR3, as DNA: TGTGCCAGCAGTATAGGTGACGGGACTAGGAGAAATGAGCAGTTCTTC. Protein: CASSIGDGTRRNEQFF.

The CDR3 region has the DNA TGTGCCAGCAGCCAAGTAGCAGAGAACACCGGGGAGCTGTTTTTT. Protein: CASSQVAENTGELFF. This chain connects TRBV4-2 to TRBJ2-2; D call uncertain. This CDR3 comprises 15 residues. Trimming left V 1 base short and J 1 base short, with 7 bases between. Per germline, CDR1 LGHNA and CDR2 YNFKEQ.

The chain employs TRBV30 and TRBJ1-6; no firm D call. Germline V gene data show CDR1 as GTSNPN and CDR2 as SVGIG (reference sequence). V was trimmed by 3 bases and J by 7 bases, leaving 10 bases between them. The CDR3 is 13 residues long. This chain's CDR3 is CAWRVTGNSPLHF. The CDR3 DNA reads as TGTGCCTGGAGGGTAACGGGGAATTCACCCCTCCACTTT.

V gene TRBV4-2 combines with J gene TRBJ1-2; tentative D call: TRBD1 (6 bases). Trimming left V 3 bases short and J 3 bases short, with 14 bases between. The germline V gene has CDR1 LGHNA and CDR2 YNFKEQ. The CDR3 sequence is 15 residues long. CDR3: CASSHHTGRDYGYTF. The DNA for the CDR3 is TGTGCCAGCAGCCACCATACAGGGAGAGACTATGGCTACACCTTC.

The V gene is TRBV7-3, the J gene TRBJ2-1; weak D call: TRBD2 (5 bases). V shed 5 bases and J shed 7 bases, with 15 bases lying between them. CDR3 length: 14 residues. The germline CDR1 and CDR2 sequences are SGHTA and FQGTGA. In DNA form, the CDR3 reads TGTGCCAGCAGCCCCGGGTCCTCGGGGAATGAGCAGTTCTTC. It encodes CASSPGSSGNEQFF.